This TCR beta chain was captured in a study of spatial heterogeneity in lung cancer. At least ten counts were recorded for this clonotype. CDR1 is SQVTM, CDR2 ANQGSEA, per germline. The length of the CDR3 is 12 residues. V lost 4 bases, J lost 4 bases, and 9 bases lay in between. Using its own MiXCR run on the 5' RACE reads, TCRdb lists one record per CDR3 protein. This sample has fewer than 30,000 distinct CDR3 sequences, with 8.5% to 10% found just once. Regarding time point: blood at routine non-recurrence follow-up after resection. Whole RNA from tumor, nontumor lung or frozen PBMC was sequenced unsorted.

Material: PBMCs, obtained at follow-up. This chain connects TRBV29-1 to TRBJ2-3; TRBD1 is a possible D gene (6 bases). This TCR derives from a male donor with early-stage non-small cell lung cancer. This CDR3 is CSVGGRADTQYF. In DNA form, the CDR3 reads TGCAGCGTTGGGGGGCGCGCAGATACGCAGTATTTT.